This T cell receptor (beta chain) was sequenced in a study of regulatory T cells in long-lasting Graves disease. CDR3 length equals 14 residues. Between the trimmed V and J ends, which lost 7 bases and 0 bases, there was a span of 14 bases. CDR1 is SGHRS and CDR2 is YFSETQ in the germline V gene. In its sample, this clonotype was seen a few times. The target antigen is unknown. Study results and limitations: TRBV28, TRBJ1-2 and TRBJ2-5 were favored in persistent disease.

This sample's time point: persistent/refractory GD, antithyroid drugs over 5 years with positive TRAb. Scientists built the TCR library using RNA that was extracted from PBMCs. Graves' disease was diagnosed by American Thyroid Association guidelines. Blood from the periphery, around 10 milliliters in all, was drawn into EDTA tubes. To make TCR beta libraries, researchers used iRepertoire HTBI primers and Arm-PCR of CDR3 regions. MiXCR, run by TCRdb on the multiplex PCR reads, gives a single entry per CDR3 protein. The sample yields 600,000 to 800,000 distinct CDR3 sequences, about 30% seen once. V usage is TRBV5-1 and J usage is TRBJ2-7; D is unresolved. The sample was peripheral blood mononuclear cells (PBMCs), taken when the disease was refractory, from a patient treated with antithyroid drugs. This clonotype was obtained from a female donor with Graves disease. CDR3 region: CASRPTGSSYEQYF. The CDR3 DNA sequence: TGCGCCAGCCGCCCAACTGGGTCCTCCTACGAGCAGTACTTC.